Listed here are 17 T cell receptor beta chains from one sample, sequenced in a study of blood T cell repertoires in COVID-19. The method was immunoSEQ multiplex PCR; TCRdb's version includes in-frame clones alone and lacks a portion of them. This table has about 42,000 clones, under 85% appearing once. Sequencing was done on a sample of peripheral blood. These receptors originate from a woman older than 75 with acute or convalescent COVID-19.

V usage is TRBV5-4 and J usage is TRBJ2-7; possibly TRBD1 for D (7 bases). CDR1 is SGHNT and CDR2 is YYREEE in the germline V gene (reference sequence). V lost 4 bases to trimming and J lost 2 bases, with 16 bases between them. The CDR3 contains 15 residues. The CDR3 nucleotides read TGTGCCAGCAGCCTCAGGGGGACTGGGCCCTACGAGCAGTACTTC. This translates into CASSLRGTGPYEQYF.

This clone was counted once. The chain combines TRBV12-3 or TRBV12-4 with TRBJ1-5; D unclear. This CDR3 is 13 amino acids long. V was cut by 10 bases and J by 1 base, with 11 bases left in between. The CDR3 coding sequence is TGTGCCACCTCAGTCCTGAGCAATCAGCCCCAGCATTTT. Translating gives CATSVLSNQPQHF.

V is TRBV3-1 (or the pseudogene TRBV3-2) and J is TRBJ1-1; TRBD1 agrees at 7 bases. The length of the CDR3 is 15 residues. V lost 5 bases to trimming and J lost 2 bases; unmatched junction nucleotides: 8. Per germline, CDR1 LGHDT and CDR2 YNNKEL (reference sequence). As DNA, the CDR3 is TGTGCCAGCAGCTCTCCGGGACAGTTAAACACTGAAGCTTTCTTT. It translates to CASSSPGQLNTEAFF.

The genes are TRBV25-1 and TRBJ1-6; D ambiguous. This CDR3 comprises 13 residues. V lost 6 bases, J lost 9 bases, and 12 bases lay in between. Germline V lookup: CDR1 MGHDK, CDR2 SYGVNS. The CDR3 here is CASRGLGISPLHF. CDR3 bases: TGTGCCAGCAGAGGTTTGGGCATTTCACCCCTCCACTTT.

This clone showed up just a few times. V is TRBV7-6 and J is TRBJ2-1; D gene uncertain. CDR3 size: 17 residues. The V end was cut by 1 base, the J end by 9 bases, with 22 bases between. Germline CDR1 is SGHVS and CDR2 is FNYEAQ. This CDR3 reads CASSLEYEAYKLSEQFF. CDR3 in DNA: TGTGCCAGCAGCTTAGAGTACGAGGCCTACAAGCTCAGTGAGCAGTTCTTC. The full variable domain, completed using reference TRBV7-6 and TRBJ2-1, is GAGVSQSPRYKVTKRGQDVALRCDPISGHVSLYWYRQALGQGPEFLTYFNYEAQQDKSGLPNDRFSAERPEGSISTLTIQRTEQRDSAMYRCASSLEYEAYKLSEQFFGPGTRLTVL.

As for this clone: The conserved closing phenylalanine or tryptophan is absent in this CDR3, likely reflecting a read error. No DNA is shown, since the ends of the CDR3 on it are uncertain; the CDR3 is the one TCRdb lists. The CDR3 sequence: CASSLVSGTGFL. V is TRBV11-2 and J is TRBJ2-7; the DNA was not compared with TRBD1, the D call given in the table. Germline lookup yields CDR1 SGHAT and CDR2 FQNNGV. Termini included, the CDR3 measures 12 amino acids.

The rearrangement joins TRBV3-1 (or the pseudogene TRBV3-2) to TRBJ2-7, with 8 bases lining up with TRBD1. The CDR3 length is 15 residues. Germline-derived CDR1 and CDR2 are LGHDT and YNNKEL (reference sequence). V lost 2 bases to trimming and J lost 7 bases; unmatched junction nucleotides: 10. This chain's CDR3 is CASSQPGTGRLEQYF. CDR3 DNA sequence: TGTGCCAGCAGCCAACCCGGGACAGGCCGCCTGGAGCAGTACTTC.

The chain combines TRBV7-2 with TRBJ1-5; 7 nucleotides line up with TRBD1. CDR1 is SGHTA, CDR2 FQGNSA, per germline. V lost 5 bases and J lost 4; bases outside the gene matches: 2. This CDR3 has 13 residues. The CDR3 region is CASSLTGNQPQHF. CDR3 nucleotides: TGTGCCAGCAGCCTGACAGGGAATCAGCCCCAGCATTTT.

V gene TRBV27 combines with J gene TRBJ2-7, with D possibly matching TRBD2 (5 bases). This CDR3 has 15 residues. Germline lookup yields CDR1 MNHEY and CDR2 SMNVEV (reference sequence). Trimming took off 6 bases at V and 1 base at J, with 16 bases between the two ends. CDR3 in DNA: TGTGCCAGCAGCCATGGGCCTGCGGGTTCCTACGAGCAGTACTTC. It codes for CASSHGPAGSYEQYF.

The V and J genes are TRBV2 and TRBJ2-3; 13 bases fit TRBD2. The J segment lost 8 bases and the V segment lost 4 bases, leaving 12 bases of the junction unmatched. The length of the CDR3 is 17 residues. CDR1 SNHLY and CDR2 FYNNEI come from the germline V gene. Here the CDR3 reads CASSGAGLAGESGTQYF. The CDR3 DNA sequence: TGTGCCAGCAGTGGGGCTGGACTAGCGGGAGAATCGGGTACGCAGTATTTT.

Here the CDR3 DNA reads TGTGCCAGCAGTTTCTCCGGGACAGGGGCCAATGGGGAGACCCAGTACTTC. Translating it yields CASSFSGTGANGETQYF. The chain has TRBV7-2 and TRBJ2-5, with 10 bases aligning to TRBD1. Germline lookup yields CDR1 SGHTA and CDR2 FQGNSA. With V trimmed by 6 bases and J by 5 bases, 15 bases remained unmatched. This CDR3 spans 17 amino acids.

The chain carries TRBV19 and TRBJ1-2; 7 nucleotides match TRBD1. Germline lookup yields CDR1 LNHDA and CDR2 SQIVND (reference sequence). The CDR3 contains 16 residues. J gave up 8 bases and V 4 bases, and 16 bases lay outside the gene matches. The CDR3 DNA reads as TGTGCCAGTAGTAATAGGGGCCAGACAGGGCCCGACGGCTACACCTTC. This translates into CASSNRGQTGPDGYTF.

This clone was seen only a few times. This rearrangement joins TRBV14 to TRBJ1-6, with D possibly being TRBD1 (5 bases). This CDR3 region has 13 residues. Per germline, CDR1 SGHDN and CDR2 FVKESK. Trimming took 4 bases from V and 6 from J, leaving 7 bases between them. In nucleotides, the CDR3 is TGTGCCAGCAGCCCGGGGGTTAATTCACCCCTCCACTTT. This translates into CASSPGVNSPLHF. The full variable domain, with the rest looked up from reference TRBV14 and TRBJ1-6, is EAGVTQFPSHSVIEKGQTVTLRCDPISGHDNLYWYRRVMGKEIKFLLHFVKESKQDESGMPNNRFLAERTGGTYSTLKVQPAELEDSGVYFCASSPGVNSPLHFGNGTRLTVT.

V usage is TRBV6-1 and J usage is TRBJ1-2, with D perhaps matching TRBD1 (5 bases). CDR3 length: 15 residues. V dropped 5 bases and J dropped 7 bases, with 20 bases sitting between them. Germline lookup yields CDR1 MNHNS and CDR2 SASEGT. CDR3 sequence (DNA): TGTGCCAGCAGTTGGGACTCCTCTCTGGGTGGTGGCTACACCTTC. It encodes CASSWDSSLGGGYTF.

To note about this clone: Within the sample, other DNA sequences also encode this same CDR3. The chain links TRBV10-2 to TRBJ2-2, with 8 bases aligning to TRBD1. The CDR3 is 15 residues long. The germline gives CDR1 WSHSY, CDR2 SAAADI. V trimming: 10 bases; J trimming: 5 bases; junction bases outside the gene matches: 12. The CDR3 loop reads CATSNQGARTGELFF. DNA for the CDR3: TGCGCCACCAGCAATCAGGGGGCGCGGACCGGGGAGCTGTTTTTT.

The J gene is TRBJ1-4, the V gene TRBV2; possible D gene TRBD1, 5 bases. The V gene's germline CDR1 is SNHLY and CDR2 FYNNEI. This CDR3 has 15 amino acids. V gave up 7 bases and J gave up 3 bases, with 15 bases separating them. The CDR3 DNA reads as TGTGCCAGCATTAGGAGTGGAGGGGCTAATGAAAAACTGTTTTTT. Translating gives CASIRSGGANEKLFF.

A single count supports this clone. The chain couples TRBV6-6 to TRBJ1-2; a weak D match, TRBD1 (6 bases). The V gene lost 4 bases and the J gene lost 8 bases, with 11 bases spanning the gap. The CDR3 runs 12 residues. The V gene's germline CDR1 is MNHNY and CDR2 SVGAGI (reference sequence). The DNA of the CDR3 is TGTGCCAGCAGTTCACAGGGTCTCGGCTACACCTTC. Translating it yields CASSSQGLGYTF.